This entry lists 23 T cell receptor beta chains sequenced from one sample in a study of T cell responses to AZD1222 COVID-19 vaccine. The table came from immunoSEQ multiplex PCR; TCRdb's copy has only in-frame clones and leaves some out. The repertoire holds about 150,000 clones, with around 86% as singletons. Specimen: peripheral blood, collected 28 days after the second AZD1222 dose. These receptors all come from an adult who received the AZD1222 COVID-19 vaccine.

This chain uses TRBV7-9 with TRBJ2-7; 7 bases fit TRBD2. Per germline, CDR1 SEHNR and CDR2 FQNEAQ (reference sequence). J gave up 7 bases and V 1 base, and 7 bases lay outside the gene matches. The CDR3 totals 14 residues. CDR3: CASSLDGGRWEQYF. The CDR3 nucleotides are TGTGCCAGCAGCTTAGACGGCGGGAGATGGGAGCAGTACTTC. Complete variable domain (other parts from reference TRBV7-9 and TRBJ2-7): DTGVSQNPRHKITKRGQNVTFRCDPISEHNRLYWYRQTLGQGPEFLTYFQNEAQLEKSRLLSDRFSAERPKGSFSTLEIQRTEQGDSAMYLCASSLDGGRWEQYFGPGTRLTVT.

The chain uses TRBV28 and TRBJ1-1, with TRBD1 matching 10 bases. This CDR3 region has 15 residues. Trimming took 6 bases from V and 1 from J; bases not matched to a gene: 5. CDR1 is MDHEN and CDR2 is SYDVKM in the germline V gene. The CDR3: CASRTGGGENTEAFF. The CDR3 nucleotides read TGTGCCAGCAGGACAGGGGGCGGTGAGAACACTGAAGCTTTCTTT.

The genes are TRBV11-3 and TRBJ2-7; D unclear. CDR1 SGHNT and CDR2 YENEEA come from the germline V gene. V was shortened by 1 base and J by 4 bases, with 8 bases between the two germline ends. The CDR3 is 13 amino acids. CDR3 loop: CASSLVRIYEQYF. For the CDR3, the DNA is TGTGCCAGCAGCTTAGTACGGATTTACGAGCAGTACTTC. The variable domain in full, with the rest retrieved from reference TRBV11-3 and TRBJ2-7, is EAGVVQSPRYKIIEKKQPVAFWCNPISGHNTLYWYLQNLGQGPELLIRYENEEAVDDSQLPKDRFSAERLKGVDSTLKIQPAELGDSAVYLCASSLVRIYEQYFGPGTRLTVT.

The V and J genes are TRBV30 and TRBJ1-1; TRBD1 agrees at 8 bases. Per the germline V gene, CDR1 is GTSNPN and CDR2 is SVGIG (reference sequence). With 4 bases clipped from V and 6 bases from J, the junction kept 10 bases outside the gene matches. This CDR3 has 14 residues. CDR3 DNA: TGTGCCTGGAACCATGACAGGGGTTGGCCTGAAGCTTTCTTT. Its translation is CAWNHDRGWPEAFF.

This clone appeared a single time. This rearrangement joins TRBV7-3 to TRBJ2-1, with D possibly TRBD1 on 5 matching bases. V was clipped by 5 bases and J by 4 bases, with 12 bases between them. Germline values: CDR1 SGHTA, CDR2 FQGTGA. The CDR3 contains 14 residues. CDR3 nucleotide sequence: TGTGCCAGCAGCCCTTTACAGGAGTACAATGAGCAGTTCTTC. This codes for CASSPLQEYNEQFF.

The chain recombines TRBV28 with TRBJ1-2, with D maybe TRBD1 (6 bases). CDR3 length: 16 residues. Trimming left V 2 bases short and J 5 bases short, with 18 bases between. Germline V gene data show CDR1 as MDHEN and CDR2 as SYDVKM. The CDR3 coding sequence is TGTGCCAGCAGTTTACTCGGTAGGGGGGCGCGGTATGGCTACACCTTC. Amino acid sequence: CASSLLGRGARYGYTF.

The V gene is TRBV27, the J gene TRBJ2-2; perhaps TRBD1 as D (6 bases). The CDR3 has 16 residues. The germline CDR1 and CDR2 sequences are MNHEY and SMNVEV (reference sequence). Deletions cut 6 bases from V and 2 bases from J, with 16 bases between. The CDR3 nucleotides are TGTGCCAGCAGCTGGGGGCGAGGGGGTAACACCGGGGAGCTGTTTTTT. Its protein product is CASSWGRGGNTGELFF.

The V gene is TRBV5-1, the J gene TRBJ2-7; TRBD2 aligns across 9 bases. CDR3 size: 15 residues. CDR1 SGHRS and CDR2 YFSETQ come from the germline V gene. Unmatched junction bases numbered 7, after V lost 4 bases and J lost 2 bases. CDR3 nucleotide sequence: TGCGCCAGCAGCGGGCAGACTAGCGGCCCCTACGAGCAGTACTTC. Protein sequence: CASSGQTSGPYEQYF.

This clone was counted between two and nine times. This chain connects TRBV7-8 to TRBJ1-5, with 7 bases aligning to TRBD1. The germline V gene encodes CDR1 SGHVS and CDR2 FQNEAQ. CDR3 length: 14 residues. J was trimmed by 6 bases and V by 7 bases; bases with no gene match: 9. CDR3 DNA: TGTGCCAGCACTTATGACAGGGCCCGTCAGCCCCAGCATTTT. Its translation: CASTYDRARQPQHF.

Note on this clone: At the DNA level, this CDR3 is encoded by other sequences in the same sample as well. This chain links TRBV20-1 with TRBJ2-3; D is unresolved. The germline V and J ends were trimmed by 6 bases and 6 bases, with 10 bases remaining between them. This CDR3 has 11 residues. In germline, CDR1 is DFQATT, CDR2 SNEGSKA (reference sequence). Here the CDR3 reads CSAPLVDTQYF. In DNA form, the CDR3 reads TGCAGTGCCCCCCTCGTGGATACGCAGTATTTT.

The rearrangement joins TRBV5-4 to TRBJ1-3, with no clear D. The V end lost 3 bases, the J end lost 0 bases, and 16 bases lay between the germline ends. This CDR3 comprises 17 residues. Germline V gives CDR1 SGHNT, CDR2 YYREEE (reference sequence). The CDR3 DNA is TGTGCCAGCAGCTCCGGTGTAACTGCTTTCTCTGGAAACACCATATATTTT. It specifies CASSSGVTAFSGNTIYF.

CDR3 bases: TGTGCCAGCAGTTTTAGGGGCGGGGAGCTGTTTTTT. It translates to CASSFRGGELFF. This chain links TRBV12-3 or TRBV12-4 with TRBJ2-2, with D possibly being TRBD1 (5 bases). With 3 bases removed from V and 7 bases from J, the gap between germline ends came to 6 bases. CDR3 size: 12 residues.

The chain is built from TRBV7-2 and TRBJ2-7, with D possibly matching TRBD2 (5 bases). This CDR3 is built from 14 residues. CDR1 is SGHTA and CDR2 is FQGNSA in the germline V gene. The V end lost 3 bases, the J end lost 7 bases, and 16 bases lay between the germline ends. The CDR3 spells CASSFERITGEQYF. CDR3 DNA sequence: TGTGCCAGCAGCTTCGAGCGGATCACGGGGGAGCAGTACTTC.

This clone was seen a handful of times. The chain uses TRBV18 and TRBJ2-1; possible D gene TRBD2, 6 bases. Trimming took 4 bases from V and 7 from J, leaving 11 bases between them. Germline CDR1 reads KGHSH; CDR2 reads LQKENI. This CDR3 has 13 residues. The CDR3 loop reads CASSRASENEQFF. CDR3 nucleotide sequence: TGTGCCAGCTCACGGGCTAGCGAGAATGAGCAGTTCTTC. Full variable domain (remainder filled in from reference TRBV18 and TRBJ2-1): NAGVMQNPRHLVRRRGQEARLRCSPMKGHSHVYWYRQLPEEGLKFMVYLQKENIIDESGMPKERFSAEFPKEGPSILRIQQVVRGDSAAYFCASSRASENEQFFGPGTRLTVL.

The CDR3 protein is CASRSLGKSRKTQYF. The CDR3 DNA sequence: TGTGCCAGCAGGTCCCTTGGGAAGTCCAGGAAGACCCAGTACTTC. V and J are TRBV2 and TRBJ2-5, with D unresolved. The CDR3 covers 15 residues. Germline lookup yields CDR1 SNHLY and CDR2 FYNNEI. The germline V and J ends were trimmed by 6 bases and 6 bases, with 20 bases remaining between them.

The CDR3 region has the DNA TGTGCCAGCAGCTCAGGGGTGGTCTCCTACAATGAGCAGTTCTTC. It yields the protein CASSSGVVSYNEQFF. The rearrangement links TRBV7-3 to TRBJ2-1; a possible D gene is TRBD1 (6 bases). Trimming removed 4 bases at V and 0 bases at J, with 10 bases between. Germline CDR1 is SGHTA and CDR2 is FQGTGA. This CDR3 comprises 15 residues.

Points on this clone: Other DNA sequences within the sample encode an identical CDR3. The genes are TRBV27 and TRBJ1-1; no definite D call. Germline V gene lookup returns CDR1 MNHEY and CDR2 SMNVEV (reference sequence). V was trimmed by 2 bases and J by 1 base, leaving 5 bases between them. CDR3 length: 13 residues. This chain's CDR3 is CASSLSRNTEAFF. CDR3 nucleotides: TGTGCCAGCAGTTTAAGTCGGAACACTGAAGCTTTCTTT.

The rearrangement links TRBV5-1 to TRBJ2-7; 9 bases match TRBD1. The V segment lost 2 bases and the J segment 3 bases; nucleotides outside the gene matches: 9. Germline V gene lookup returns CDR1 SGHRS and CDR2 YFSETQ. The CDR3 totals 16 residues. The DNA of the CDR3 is TGCGCCAGCAGCTTTTCCGTGACAGGGGGGGTCTACGAGCAGTACTTC. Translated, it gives CASSFSVTGGVYEQYF.

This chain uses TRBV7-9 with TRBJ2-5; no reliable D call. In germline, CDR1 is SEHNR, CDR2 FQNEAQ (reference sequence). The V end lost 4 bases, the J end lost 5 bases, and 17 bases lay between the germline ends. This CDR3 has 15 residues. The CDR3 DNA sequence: TGTGCCAGCAGCTCGTTCGCCGGTCCCCAGGAGACCCAGTACTTC. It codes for CASSSFAGPQETQYF. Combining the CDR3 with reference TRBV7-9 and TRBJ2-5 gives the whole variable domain DTGVSQNPRHKITKRGQNVTFRCDPISEHNRLYWYRQTLGQGPEFLTYFQNEAQLEKSRLLSDRFSAERPKGSFSTLEIQRTEQGDSAMYLCASSSFAGPQETQYFGPGTRLLVL.

CDR3 region: CASKSPRGNQPQHF. The CDR3 region has the DNA TGTGCCAGTAAGAGCCCCAGAGGCAATCAGCCCCAGCATTTT. The V gene is TRBV19, the J gene TRBJ1-5, with D uncertain. This CDR3 has 14 amino acids. Germline assignment: CDR1 LNHDA and CDR2 SQIVND (reference sequence). Trimming removed 7 bases from V and 2 bases from J, with 12 bases in between.

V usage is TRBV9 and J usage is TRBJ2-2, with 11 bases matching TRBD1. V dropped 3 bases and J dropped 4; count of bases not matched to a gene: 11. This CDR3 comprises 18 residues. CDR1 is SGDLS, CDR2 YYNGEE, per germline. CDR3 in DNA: TGTGCCAGCAGCGGGACCGGGACAGGGGGGTCGTTCACCGGGGAGCTGTTTTTT. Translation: CASSGTGTGGSFTGELFF. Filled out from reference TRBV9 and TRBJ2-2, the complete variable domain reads DSGVTQTPKHLITATGQRVTLRCSPRSGDLSVYWYQQSLDQGLQFLIQYYNGEERAKGNILERFSAQQFPDLHSELNLSSLELGDSALYFCASSGTGTGGSFTGELFFGEGSRLTVL.

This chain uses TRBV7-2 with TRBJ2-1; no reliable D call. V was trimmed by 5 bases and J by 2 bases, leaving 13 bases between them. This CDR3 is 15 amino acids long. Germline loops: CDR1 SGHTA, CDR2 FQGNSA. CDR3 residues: CASSLDQKPYNEQFF. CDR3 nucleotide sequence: TGTGCCAGCAGCCTCGACCAAAAACCCTACAATGAGCAGTTCTTC.

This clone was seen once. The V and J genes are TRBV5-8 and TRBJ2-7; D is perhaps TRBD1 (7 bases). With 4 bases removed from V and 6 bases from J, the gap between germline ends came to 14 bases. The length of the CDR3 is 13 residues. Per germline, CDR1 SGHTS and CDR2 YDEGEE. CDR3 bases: TGTGCCAGCAGCCGGGACAGAGCGGGCGAGCAGTACTTC. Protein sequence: CASSRDRAGEQYF.